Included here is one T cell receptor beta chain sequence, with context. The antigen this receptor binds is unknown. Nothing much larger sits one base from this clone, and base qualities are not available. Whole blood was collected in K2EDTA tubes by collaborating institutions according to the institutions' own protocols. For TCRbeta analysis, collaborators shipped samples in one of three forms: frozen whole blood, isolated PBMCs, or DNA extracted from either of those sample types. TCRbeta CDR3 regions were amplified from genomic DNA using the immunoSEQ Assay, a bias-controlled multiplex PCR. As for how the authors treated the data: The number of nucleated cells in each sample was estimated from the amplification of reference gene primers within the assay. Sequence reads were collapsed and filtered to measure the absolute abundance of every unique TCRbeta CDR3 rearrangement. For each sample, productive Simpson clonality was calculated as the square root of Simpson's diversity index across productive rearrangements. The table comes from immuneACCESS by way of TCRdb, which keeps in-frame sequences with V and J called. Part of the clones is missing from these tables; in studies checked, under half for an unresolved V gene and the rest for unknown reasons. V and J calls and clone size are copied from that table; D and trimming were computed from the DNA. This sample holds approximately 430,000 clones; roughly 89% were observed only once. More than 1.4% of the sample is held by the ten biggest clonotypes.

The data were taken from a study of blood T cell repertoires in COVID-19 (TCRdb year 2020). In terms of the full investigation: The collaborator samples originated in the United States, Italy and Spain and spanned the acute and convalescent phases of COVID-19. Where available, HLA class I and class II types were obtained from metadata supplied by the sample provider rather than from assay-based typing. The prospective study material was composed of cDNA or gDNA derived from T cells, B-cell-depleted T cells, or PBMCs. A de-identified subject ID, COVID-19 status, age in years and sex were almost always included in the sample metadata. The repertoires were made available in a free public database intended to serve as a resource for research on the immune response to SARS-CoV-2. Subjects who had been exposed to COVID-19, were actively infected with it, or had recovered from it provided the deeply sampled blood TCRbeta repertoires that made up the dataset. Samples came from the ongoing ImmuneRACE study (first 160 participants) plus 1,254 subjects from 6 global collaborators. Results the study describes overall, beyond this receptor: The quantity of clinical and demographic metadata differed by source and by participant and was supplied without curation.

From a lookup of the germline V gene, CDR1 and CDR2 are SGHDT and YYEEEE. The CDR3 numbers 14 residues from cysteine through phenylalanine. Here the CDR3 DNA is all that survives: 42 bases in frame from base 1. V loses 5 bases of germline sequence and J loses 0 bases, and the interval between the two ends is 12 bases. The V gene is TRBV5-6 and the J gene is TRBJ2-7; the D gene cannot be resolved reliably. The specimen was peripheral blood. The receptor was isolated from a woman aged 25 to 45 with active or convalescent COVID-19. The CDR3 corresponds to CASRTLAGSYEQYF. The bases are TGTGCCAGCAGAACCCTGGCAGGCTCCTACGAGCAGTACTTC.